A selection of T cell receptor beta chains follows, all from one sample in a study of T cells in Graves' hyperthyroidism and ophthalmopathy. TCRdb fed the multiplex PCR reads into MiXCR, producing one record per CDR3 protein. Found here are approximately 400,000 distinct CDR3 sequences, over 13% of them singletons; the top ten hold 25% to 30%. The specimen was blood. The receptors derive from a man aged 45 to 65 with Graves' ophthalmopathy. CDR3s include the opening cysteine and the closing phenylalanine or tryptophan. Fields, in order: V gene, D gene, J gene, clone size, CDR3 protein, CDR3 DNA. A D gene is named only where the DNA matches it firmly. Only some rows state a clone size, as once, few, many or a class for expanded clones.

V gene: TRBV7-8
D gene: TRBD1
J gene: TRBJ2-3
clone size: NA
CDR3 protein: CASSAGTGGRGDTQYF
CDR3 DNA: TGTGCCAGCAGCGCCGGGACAGGGGGCCGCGGAGATACGCAGTATTTT

V gene: TRBV14
D gene: NA
J gene: TRBJ2-5
clone size: NA
CDR3 protein: CASSPGFGGAEGGETQYF
CDR3 DNA: TGTGCCAGCAGCCCCGGGTTCGGAGGGGCGGAAGGCGGGGAGACCCAGTACTTC

V gene: TRBV12-3/TRBV12-4
D gene: NA
J gene: TRBJ1-3
clone size: many
CDR3 protein: CASSTGYSGNTIYF
CDR3 DNA: TGTGCCAGCAGTACAGGGTACTCTGGAAACACCATATATTTT

V gene: TRBV3-1
D gene: TRBD1
J gene: TRBJ2-2
clone size: many
CDR3 protein: CASSPRTGYGELFF
CDR3 DNA: TGTGCCAGCAGCCCACGGACAGGGTACGGGGAGCTGTTTTTT

V gene: TRBV20-1
D gene: NA
J gene: TRBJ2-7
clone size: few
CDR3 protein: CSAYRDGYEQYF
CDR3 DNA: TGCAGTGCTTACCGGGACGGCTACGAGCAGTACTTC

V gene: TRBV27
D gene: TRBD1
J gene: TRBJ2-1
clone size: few
CDR3 protein: CASKPGTGKYNEQFF
CDR3 DNA: TGTGCCAGCAAACCCGGGACAGGGAAATACAATGAGCAGTTCTTC

V gene: TRBV29-1
D gene: TRBD1
J gene: TRBJ2-7
clone size: NA
CDR3 protein: CSVETPHPGQVYEQYF
CDR3 DNA: TGCAGCGTAGAAACCCCCCATCCGGGACAGGTATACGAGCAGTACTTC

V gene: TRBV20-1
D gene: NA
J gene: TRBJ2-1
clone size: NA
CDR3 protein: CSASTTEHVHNEQFF
CDR3 DNA: TGCAGTGCCTCTACCACGGAGCATGTGCACAATGAGCAGTTCTTC

V gene: TRBV29-1
D gene: TRBD1
J gene: TRBJ1-2
clone size: NA
CDR3 protein: CSVDHPEGTDFYGYTF
CDR3 DNA: TGCAGCGTTGACCACCCTGAGGGGACAGACTTTTATGGCTACACCTTC

V gene: TRBV27
D gene: NA
J gene: TRBJ2-7
clone size: many
CDR3 protein: CASSLSRVGLWSYEQYF
CDR3 DNA: TGTGCCAGCAGTTTATCCCGTGTAGGCCTCTGGAGTTACGAGCAGTACTTC

V gene: TRBV12-3/TRBV12-4
D gene: NA
J gene: TRBJ1-3
clone size: NA
CDR3 protein: CATNAGNTIYF
CDR3 DNA: TGTGCCACCAACGCTGGAAACACCATATATTTT

V gene: TRBV6-2/TRBV6-3
D gene: NA
J gene: TRBJ1-5
clone size: many
CDR3 protein: CASSLGLNSNQPQHF
CDR3 DNA: TGTGCCAGCAGTTTGGGACTCAATAGCAATCAGCCCCAGCATTTT

V gene: TRBV30
D gene: TRBD1
J gene: TRBJ1-2
clone size: many
CDR3 protein: CAWRAPTGTGTGYTF
CDR3 DNA: TGTGCCTGGAGGGCCCCAACCGGGACAGGGACCGGCTACACCTTC

V gene: TRBV7-3
D gene: NA
J gene: TRBJ2-4
clone size: NA
CDR3 protein: CASSLGWCLAKNIQYF
CDR3 DNA: TGTGCCAGCAGCTTAGGGTGGTGTTTGGCCAAAAACATTCAGTACTTC

V gene: TRBV5-1
D gene: TRBD2
J gene: TRBJ2-3
clone size: many
CDR3 protein: CASSSGLAGATDTQYF
CDR3 DNA: TGCGCCAGCAGCTCGGGACTAGCGGGAGCCACAGATACGCAGTATTTT

V gene: TRBV6-1
D gene: NA
J gene: TRBJ1-6
clone size: many
CDR3 protein: CASRRLTAFDYNSPLHF
CDR3 DNA: TGTGCCAGCAGGAGACTGACAGCTTTTGACTATAATTCACCCCTCCACTTT

V gene: TRBV9
D gene: TRBD1
J gene: TRBJ2-6
clone size: NA
CDR3 protein: CASSARDRDYSGANVLTF
CDR3 DNA: TGTGCCAGCAGCGCAAGGGACAGGGATTACTCTGGGGCCAACGTCCTGACTTTC

V gene: TRBV6-1
D gene: NA
J gene: TRBJ2-7
clone size: many
CDR3 protein: CASSEYYGSPYEQYF
CDR3 DNA: TGTGCCAGCAGTGAATATTACGGCAGCCCCTACGAGCAGTACTTC

V gene: TRBV24-1
D gene: TRBD2
J gene: TRBJ2-1
clone size: many
CDR3 protein: CATSDLAGVNNEQFF
CDR3 DNA: TGTGCCACCAGTGATTTGGCGGGAGTAAACAATGAGCAGTTCTTC

V gene: TRBV19
D gene: TRBD2
J gene: TRBJ2-7
clone size: NA
CDR3 protein: CASSIALGTSVGEQYF
CDR3 DNA: TGTGCCAGTAGTATTGCCCTCGGGACTAGCGTCGGGGAGCAGTACTTC

V gene: TRBV7-9
D gene: TRBD1
J gene: TRBJ2-1
clone size: few
CDR3 protein: CASSAKPGQSDNEQFF
CDR3 DNA: TGTGCCAGCAGCGCAAAACCGGGACAGTCAGACAATGAGCAGTTCTTC

V gene: TRBV11-2
D gene: TRBD1
J gene: TRBJ2-7
clone size: NA
CDR3 protein: CASSDNPTGGEQYF
CDR3 DNA: TGCGCCAGCAGCGACAATCCTACAGGGGGAGAGCAGTACTTC

V gene: TRBV10-3
D gene: NA
J gene: TRBJ1-6
clone size: NA
CDR3 protein: CAIIEAGSFRSPLHF
CDR3 DNA: TGTGCCATCATTGAGGCGGGATCTTTCCGTTCACCCCTCCACTTT

V gene: TRBV15
D gene: NA
J gene: TRBJ1-1
clone size: many
CDR3 protein: CATSRSPKTDEALF
CDR3 DNA: TGTGCCACCAGCAGGTCGCCAAAAACAGACGAAGCTTTGTTT

V gene: TRBV15
D gene: TRBD1
J gene: TRBJ1-5
clone size: NA
CDR3 protein: CATSRGRGDSNQPQHF
CDR3 DNA: TGTGCCACCAGCAGAGGCAGGGGGGATAGCAATCAGCCCCAGCATTTT

V gene: TRBV7-9
D gene: NA
J gene: TRBJ2-7
clone size: few
CDR3 protein: CASSLEGVYERYF
CDR3 DNA: TGTGCCAGCAGCTTAGAGGGAGTATACGAGCGGTACTTC

V gene: TRBV6-2/TRBV6-3
D gene: NA
J gene: TRBJ2-5
clone size: NA
CDR3 protein: CASSKQGRETQYF
CDR3 DNA: TGTGCCAGCAGTAAGCAGGGGCGAGAGACCCAGTACTTC

V gene: TRBV6-1
D gene: NA
J gene: TRBJ2-3
clone size: NA
CDR3 protein: CASSSGGQSTDTQYF
CDR3 DNA: TGTGCCAGCAGTTCCGGCGGACAGTCCACAGATACGCAGTATTTT

V gene: TRBV19
D gene: NA
J gene: TRBJ2-3
clone size: NA
CDR3 protein: CASSVGGQWKDTQYF
CDR3 DNA: TGTGCCAGTAGTGTCGGGGGGCAATGGAAAGATACGCAGTATTTT

V gene: TRBV27
D gene: TRBD2
J gene: TRBJ2-2
clone size: NA
CDR3 protein: CASSWGEGGELFF
CDR3 DNA: TGTGCCAGCAGTTGGGGGGAGGGCGGGGAGCTGTTTTTT

V gene: TRBV27
D gene: NA
J gene: TRBJ2-1
clone size: few
CDR3 protein: CASSLSGFYNEQFF
CDR3 DNA: TGTGCCAGCAGTTTATCGGGATTTTACAATGAGCAGTTCTTC

V gene: TRBV3-1
D gene: TRBD2
J gene: TRBJ2-1
clone size: many
CDR3 protein: CASSQPTSGSHNEQFF
CDR3 DNA: TGTGCCAGCAGCCAGCCGACTAGCGGGAGCCACAATGAGCAGTTCTTC

V gene: TRBV3-1
D gene: NA
J gene: TRBJ2-3
clone size: many
CDR3 protein: CASSQDNVPRYTQYF
CDR3 DNA: TGTGCCAGCAGCCAAGATAACGTCCCGCGGTATACGCAGTATTTT

V gene: TRBV3-1
D gene: NA
J gene: TRBJ1-1
clone size: many
CDR3 protein: CASRDTGQNTEAFF
CDR3 DNA: TGTGCCAGCAGGGACACAGGACAGAACACTGAAGCTTTCTTT

V gene: TRBV6-1
D gene: TRBD1
J gene: TRBJ1-2
clone size: few
CDR3 protein: CASRQGASFDYGYTF
CDR3 DNA: TGTGCCAGCAGACAGGGGGCAAGCTTCGATTATGGCTACACCTTC

V gene: TRBV7-8
D gene: NA
J gene: TRBJ2-7
clone size: few
CDR3 protein: CASSGTGNEQYF
CDR3 DNA: TGTGCCAGTAGCGGGACAGGGAACGAGCAGTACTTC

V gene: TRBV6-1
D gene: NA
J gene: TRBJ2-7
clone size: many
CDR3 protein: CASSGGAISSYEQYF
CDR3 DNA: TGTGCCAGCAGTGGAGGGGCTATTAGCTCCTACGAGCAGTACTTC

V gene: TRBV10-3
D gene: NA
J gene: TRBJ2-7
clone size: NA
CDR3 protein: CATIAESSYEQYF
CDR3 DNA: TGTGCCACAATAGCTGAGAGCTCCTACGAGCAGTACTTC

V gene: TRBV7-8
D gene: TRBD2
J gene: TRBJ2-7
clone size: many
CDR3 protein: CASSFIGLAGREQYF
CDR3 DNA: TGTGCCAGCAGCTTCATAGGACTAGCGGGACGTGAGCAGTACTTC

V gene: TRBV9
D gene: NA
J gene: TRBJ1-1
clone size: few
CDR3 protein: CASSGAGTGTEAFF
CDR3 DNA: TGTGCCAGCAGCGGGGCAGGGACGGGCACTGAAGCTTTCTTT

V gene: TRBV20-1
D gene: NA
J gene: TRBJ1-2
clone size: NA
CDR3 protein: CSAKTTGYRGDGYTF
CDR3 DNA: TGCAGTGCAAAGACAACAGGGTACAGAGGCGATGGCTACACCTTC

V gene: TRBV7-9
D gene: NA
J gene: TRBJ2-6
clone size: many
CDR3 protein: CASSLVGRNSGANVLTF
CDR3 DNA: TGTGCCAGCAGCTTAGTGGGACGAAACTCTGGGGCCAACGTCCTGACTTTC

V gene: TRBV9
D gene: NA
J gene: TRBJ2-1
clone size: NA
CDR3 protein: CASSVVQGTYNEQFF
CDR3 DNA: TGTGCCAGCAGCGTAGTCCAGGGTACCTACAATGAGCAGTTCTTC

V gene: TRBV6-9
D gene: NA
J gene: TRBJ1-6
clone size: many
CDR3 protein: CASSYHLMPLHF
CDR3 DNA: TGTGCCAGCAGTTACCACCTTATGCCCCTCCACTTT

V gene: TRBV7-9
D gene: NA
J gene: TRBJ2-6
clone size: few
CDR3 protein: CASSLGYREGANVLTF
CDR3 DNA: TGTGCCAGCAGCTTAGGGTACCGAGAGGGGGCCAACGTCCTGACTTTC

V gene: TRBV13
D gene: NA
J gene: TRBJ2-5
clone size: many
CDR3 protein: CASSFKGTQYF
CDR3 DNA: TGTGCCAGCAGCTTTAAAGGGACCCAGTACTTC

V gene: TRBV7-9
D gene: TRBD2
J gene: TRBJ2-7
clone size: many
CDR3 protein: CASSDGTSGHKGAYEQYF
CDR3 DNA: TGTGCCAGCAGCGACGGGACTAGCGGTCACAAAGGGGCCTACGAGCAGTACTTC

V gene: TRBV27
D gene: NA
J gene: TRBJ2-1
clone size: many
CDR3 protein: CASSPVGRFRSGEQFF
CDR3 DNA: TGTGCCAGCAGTCCGGTGGGTAGATTTAGGAGCGGTGAGCAGTTCTTC

V gene: TRBV19
D gene: NA
J gene: TRBJ2-1
clone size: few
CDR3 protein: CASSVAAWDEQFF
CDR3 DNA: TGTGCCAGTAGTGTCGCAGCGTGGGATGAGCAGTTCTTC